These 24 T cell receptor beta chains were sequenced from one sample in a study of regulatory and conventional T cells in RAG deficiency. Regulatory T cells were sorted from blood as CD4+ CD25-high CD127-low cells. Sequencing used immunoSEQ multiplex PCR; TCRdb keeps in-frame clones, though not all of them. The data hold about 19,000 clones, with about 91% observed a single time. A further study also used this sample, focusing on regulatory T cells. As that study records: Primers: 52 TRBV forward and 13 TRBJ reverse.

Sequenced material: Tregs sorted from blood. All receptors come from a human donor in good health.

The genes are TRBV27 and TRBJ2-1; 11 positions match TRBD2. V lost 6 bases to trimming and J lost 8 bases; unmatched junction nucleotides: 12. The germline CDR1 and CDR2 sequences are MNHEY and SMNVEV (reference sequence). There are 16 residues in the CDR3. DNA of the CDR3: TGTGCCAGCAGCCGCGAAGGATTAGCGGGGGGGCATGAGCAGTTCTTC. Its protein is CASSREGLAGGHEQFF.

This sequence joins TRBV7-9 and TRBJ1-1; D is uncertain. V was trimmed by 0 bases and J by 1 base, leaving 6 bases between them. Per germline, CDR1 SEHNR and CDR2 FQNEAQ (reference sequence). The CDR3 loop spans 14 amino acids. CDR3 region: CASSLALPNTEAFF. DNA for the CDR3: TGTGCCAGCAGCTTAGCGCTCCCGAACACTGAAGCTTTCTTT. The entire variable domain, with the rest obtained from reference TRBV7-9 and TRBJ1-1, is as follows: DTGVSQNPRHKITKRGQNVTFRCDPISEHNRLYWYRQTLGQGPEFLTYFQNEAQLEKSRLLSDRFSAERPKGSFSTLEIQRTEQGDSAMYLCASSLALPNTEAFFGQGTRLTVV.

The V gene is TRBV19, the J gene TRBJ2-3; 10 positions match TRBD2. V trimming: 7 bases; J trimming: 1 base; junction bases outside the gene matches: 8. Germline V gives CDR1 LNHDA, CDR2 SQIVND (reference sequence). This CDR3 contains 16 residues. Here the CDR3 DNA reads TGTGCCAGTATCCCTCGGACTAGCGGAGGCACAGATACGCAGTATTTT. It specifies CASIPRTSGGTDTQYF.

This sequence joins TRBV6-1 and TRBJ1-1; D is ambiguous. The CDR3 covers 11 residues. V dropped 6 bases and J dropped 6 bases, with 8 bases sitting between them. CDR1 is MNHNS, CDR2 SASEGT, per germline. The CDR3 sequence: CASRERAEAFF. CDR3 nucleotides: TGTGCCAGCAGAGAACGGGCTGAAGCTTTCTTT.

This clone came up once. The V gene is TRBV6-1, the J gene TRBJ2-7, with 9 positions matching TRBD1. The CDR3 has 13 amino acids. Germline V lookup: CDR1 MNHNS, CDR2 SASEGT. Germline trimming cut 6 bases from V and 7 bases from J; bases unmatched to any gene: 7. CDR3: CASRRTGAGEQYF. The DNA of the CDR3 is TGTGCCAGCAGACGGACAGGGGCGGGGGAGCAGTACTTC.

The V and J genes are TRBV5-1 and TRBJ1-1, with D perhaps matching TRBD1 (5 bases). Trimming left V 0 bases short and J 1 base short, with 16 bases between. This CDR3 spans 17 amino acids. CDR1 is SGHRS and CDR2 is YFSETQ in the germline V gene. CDR3 region: CASSLDNTGVGNTEAFF. CDR3 DNA: TGCGCCAGCAGCTTGGATAACACGGGGGTTGGGAACACTGAAGCTTTCTTT.

The chain has TRBV19 and TRBJ1-2, with 7 bases aligning to TRBD1. CDR3 size: 15 residues. Germline V lookup: CDR1 LNHDA, CDR2 SQIVND (reference sequence). Trimming at V came to 4 bases and at J to 2 bases, leaving 7 bases not matched to a gene. The CDR3 DNA sequence: TGTGCCAGTAGTACCGTAGACAGGGCCAACTATGGCTACACCTTC. It translates to CASSTVDRANYGYTF.

This rearrangement joins TRBV6-5 to TRBJ2-3, with D unresolved. V was trimmed by 6 bases and J by 1 base, leaving 5 bases between them. The CDR3 has 12 amino acids. Germline V lookup: CDR1 MNHEY, CDR2 SVGAGI. The CDR3 nucleotides are TGTGCCAGCAGCGAACGCACAGATACGCAGTATTTT. It encodes CASSERTDTQYF.

CDR3 in amino acids: CASSLDRGKTAKYGYTF. Here the CDR3 DNA reads TGTGCCAGCAGCTTAGATCGGGGAAAGACTGCCAAATATGGCTACACCTTC. The V call is TRBV11-3, the J call TRBJ1-2; D gene uncertain. The germline V gene encodes CDR1 SGHNT and CDR2 YENEEA. CDR3 size: 17 residues. Trimming stripped 0 bases from V and 5 bases from J, with 19 bases between.

J is TRBJ2-2 and V is TRBV9; possible D gene TRBD2, 6 bases. CDR1 is SGDLS, CDR2 YYNGEE, per germline. The CDR3 totals 12 residues. V lost 6 bases and J 7 bases, leaving 10 bases between the germline ends. CDR3 nucleotides: TGTGCCAGCAACCGGGAGTTCGGGGAGCTGTTTTTT. This gives the protein CASNREFGELFF.

V is TRBV18 and J is TRBJ1-1, with a weak D call TRBD1 (5 bases). Germline CDR1 and CDR2: KGHSH and LQKENI. This CDR3 has 17 residues. Deletions cut 1 base from V and 0 bases from J, with 15 bases between. The CDR3 region has the DNA TGTGCCAGCTCACCACAGGAATGGGGGGTCATGAACACTGAAGCTTTCTTT. It specifies CASSPQEWGVMNTEAFF.

CDR3 loop: CASSPRDTGELFF. The DNA of the CDR3 is TGTGCCAGCTCACCCAGGGACACCGGGGAGCTGTTTTTT. The V and J genes are TRBV18 and TRBJ2-2; TRBD1 is a possible D gene (5 bases). Trimming pared 3 bases from V and 3 bases from J, leaving 5 bases between. Germline V gene lookup returns CDR1 KGHSH and CDR2 LQKENI. The CDR3 has 13 amino acids.

This chain uses TRBV6-5 with TRBJ2-1; tentative D call: TRBD2 (7 bases). Per the germline V gene, CDR1 is MNHEY and CDR2 is SVGAGI. Trimming took off 2 bases at V and 2 bases at J, with 13 bases between the two ends. The CDR3 covers 16 residues. CDR3 sequence (DNA): TGTGCCAGCAGTTACAAGGGGGGGGCTCCCTACAATGAGCAGTTCTTC. Amino acid sequence: CASSYKGGAPYNEQFF.

The chain couples TRBV5-4 to TRBJ1-2, with 7 bases matching TRBD1. Germline V gives CDR1 SGHNT, CDR2 YYREEE (reference sequence). The junction had 8 bases not matched to a gene; V was cut back by 1 base and J by 5 bases. The CDR3 covers 15 residues. The CDR3 protein is CASSLLQGVPYGYTF. CDR3 DNA sequence: TGTGCCAGCAGCTTGTTGCAGGGGGTTCCATATGGCTACACCTTC. Based on the CDR3 plus reference TRBV5-4 and TRBJ1-2, the full variable domain is ETGVTQSPTHLIKTRGQQVTLRCSSQSGHNTVSWYQQALGQGPQFIFQYYREEENGRGNFPPRFSGLQFPNYSSELNVNALELDDSALYLCASSLLQGVPYGYTFGSGTRLTVV.

This clone showed up just a few times. A read error may produce the germline difference seen at one junction end. V is TRBV7-3 and J is TRBJ1-1; 7 bases align to TRBD1. The CDR3 sequence is 15 residues long. Per the germline V gene, CDR1 is SGHTA and CDR2 is FQGTGA. CDR3 region: CASSLKGAMKTEAFF. CDR3 sequence (DNA): TGTGCCAGCAGCTTAAAGGGGGCGATGAAAACTGAAGCTTTCTTT.

This clone was seen a single time. The chain's CDR3 is CASSPYRDTNQPQHF. CDR3 coding DNA: TGTGCCAGCTCCCCATACCGGGACACCAATCAGCCCCAGCATTTT. This sequence joins TRBV18 and TRBJ1-5, with D maybe TRBD1 (6 bases). The CDR3 runs 15 residues. The V end was cut by 6 bases, the J end by 3 bases, with 15 bases between. Germline CDR1 reads KGHSH; CDR2 reads LQKENI.

The gene calls are TRBV25-1 and TRBJ2-3; D is perhaps TRBD1 (5 bases). V dropped 3 bases and J dropped 1 base, with 14 bases sitting between them. This CDR3 region has 16 residues. The germline gives CDR1 MGHDK, CDR2 SYGVNS. As DNA, the CDR3 is TGTGCCAGCAGTGAGTTTGGGGCGAGCCGCACAGATACGCAGTATTTT. Translating gives CASSEFGASRTDTQYF. Based on the CDR3 plus reference TRBV25-1 and TRBJ2-3, the full variable domain is EADIYQTPRYLVIGTGKKITLECSQTMGHDKMYWYQQDPGMELHLIHYSYGVNSTEKGDLSSESTVSRIRTEHFPLTLESARPSHTSQYLCASSEFGASRTDTQYFGPGTRLTVL.

This rearrangement joins TRBV30 to TRBJ1-1; D not resolved. Germline loops: CDR1 GTSNPN, CDR2 SVGIG (reference sequence). Trimming stripped 3 bases from V and 1 base from J, with 9 bases between. This CDR3 has 13 residues. The CDR3 loop reads CAWRWHTNTEAFF. The CDR3 nucleotides are TGTGCCTGGAGATGGCACACGAACACTGAAGCTTTCTTT.

V is TRBV19 and J is TRBJ2-2, with D hard to call. Germline CDR1 LNHDA, CDR2 SQIVND (reference sequence). This CDR3 comprises 12 residues. V lost 5 bases to trimming and J lost 3 bases, with 4 bases between them. This chain's CDR3 is CASSLDTGELFF. The CDR3, as DNA: TGTGCCAGTAGTCTGGACACCGGGGAGCTGTTTTTT.

The gene calls are TRBV11-2 and TRBJ1-6; D uncertain. V lost 5 bases and J lost 6, with 17 bases in between. Germline CDR1 is SGHAT and CDR2 is FQNNGV. The CDR3 has 16 residues. CDR3 sequence: CASSRIPGQRNSPLHF. CDR3 sequence (DNA): TGTGCCAGCAGCCGGATCCCTGGGCAGCGTAATTCACCCCTCCACTTT.

This sequence joins TRBV18 and TRBJ2-7, with D hard to call. V was shortened by 0 bases and J by 7 bases, with 7 bases between the two germline ends. Germline V gene data show CDR1 as KGHSH and CDR2 as LQKENI. The CDR3 runs 12 residues. The CDR3 bases are TGTGCCAGCTCACCACCGACCTGGGAGCAGTACTTC. This translates into CASSPPTWEQYF.

CDR3 nucleotide sequence: TGTGCCTGGAGTCTGGGGCGCTCTGGAAACACCATATATTTT. Protein product: CAWSLGRSGNTIYF. The V call is TRBV30, the J call TRBJ1-3; D possibly corresponds to TRBD1 (5 bases). The germline gives CDR1 GTSNPN, CDR2 SVGIG (reference sequence). V dropped 2 bases and J dropped 0 bases, with 8 bases sitting between them. The CDR3 covers 14 residues.

The chain employs TRBV19 and TRBJ1-1, with 8 bases lining up with TRBD1. The V and J ends lost 6 bases and 1 base, in that order; junction bases with no gene match: 4. The CDR3 runs to 14 residues. CDR1 and CDR2 from the germline V gene are LNHDA and SQIVND (reference sequence). The CDR3, as DNA: TGTGCCAGTAGGTCACAGGGGGGGAACACTGAAGCTTTCTTT. This translates into CASRSQGGNTEAFF.

The rearrangement links TRBV7-2 to TRBJ1-1; no firm D call. The CDR3 contains 11 residues. Trimming shortened V by 3 bases and J by 1 base, and 0 bases separated the two germline ends. CDR1 and CDR2 (germline): SGHTA, FQGNSA. This CDR3 reads CASSLNTEAFF. CDR3 coding DNA: TGTGCCAGCAGCTTGAACACTGAAGCTTTCTTT.